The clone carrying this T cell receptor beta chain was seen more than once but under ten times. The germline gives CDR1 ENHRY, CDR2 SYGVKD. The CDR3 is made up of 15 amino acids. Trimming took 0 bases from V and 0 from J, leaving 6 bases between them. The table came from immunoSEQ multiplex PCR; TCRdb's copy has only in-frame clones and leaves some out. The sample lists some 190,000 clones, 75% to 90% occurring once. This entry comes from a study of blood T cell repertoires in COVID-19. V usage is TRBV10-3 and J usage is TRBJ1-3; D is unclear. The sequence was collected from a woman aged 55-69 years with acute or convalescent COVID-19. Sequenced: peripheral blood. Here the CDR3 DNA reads TGTGCCATCAGTGAGTCGACTCACTCTGGAAACACCATATATTTT. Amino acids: CAISESTHSGNTIYF.